Listed below are T cell receptor beta chains from one sample, sequenced in a study of cytomegalovirus exposure and HLA in healthy donors. Generated by immunoSEQ multiplex PCR, the TCRdb table keeps only in-frame clones and is missing some. The data show 100,000 to 150,000 clones, with 10% to 13% seen just once and about 4.6% held by the top ten. The sequencing sample was made of PBMCs. These receptors originate from a woman under 30 in good health and CMV-seropositive. The CDR3 runs from the conserved cysteine through the conserved F or W. A D gene is named only where the DNA matches it firmly. Rows may omit the clone size; those that give it use once, few, many or a size class.

j_gene,v_gene,abundance,d_gene,CDR3nt,CDR3aa
TRBJ1-1,TRBV25-1,few,.,TGTGCCAGCAAGAGCGCCTCGGGGAACACTGAAGCTTTCTTT,CASKSASGNTEAFF
TRBJ1-5,TRBV12-2,.,.,TGTGCAAGTCGCCTCGAACTTTGGAATCAGCCCCAGCATTTT,CASRLELWNQPQHF
TRBJ1-1,TRBV19,few,TRBD1,TGTGCCAGTAGCGACAGGGAGACGAACACTGAAGCTTTCTTT,CASSDRETNTEAFF
TRBJ1-4,TRBV5-1,.,TRBD1,TGCGCCAGCAGCTCGGGACAGGCGAATGAAAAACTGTTTTTT,CASSSGQANEKLFF
TRBJ2-7,TRBV27,few,.,TGTGCCAGCAGCAGACTTGACTCAGGGGACACCGAGCAGTACTTC,CASSRLDSGDTEQYF
TRBJ1-1,TRBV10-3,.,.,TGTGCCATCAGTGGATCCTCACGAGGTGAAGCTTTCTTT,CAISGSSRGEAFF
TRBJ1-1,TRBV2,.,.,TGTGCCAGCAGTACAAACCCGGGAGTGGGCACTGAAGCTTTCTTT,CASSTNPGVGTEAFF
TRBJ1-2,TRBV5-1,.,.,TGCGCCAGCAGCTTGGCGGCAGGGGCTCAAGGCTACACCTTC,CASSLAAGAQGYTF
TRBJ2-5,TRBV30,few,.,TGTGCCTGGAACCTCGCGACTCGGCCCGGGAAAGAGACCCAGTACTTC,CAWNLATRPGKETQYF
TRBJ2-1,TRBV13,.,.,TGTGCCAGCAGCTCCGCCAACAGTTACAATGAGCAGTTCTTC,CASSSANSYNEQFF
TRBJ1-4,TRBV9,once,TRBD1,TGTGCCAGCAGCGTCGGACAGGGGGTGGGGAATGAAAAACTGTTTTTT,CASSVGQGVGNEKLFF
TRBJ2-6,TRBV7-2,.,.,TGTGCCAGCAGCTTAGCTAGGAGGAGCTCTGGGGCCAACGTCCTGACTTTC,CASSLARRSSGANVLTF
TRBJ1-5,TRBV2,once,.,TGTGCCAGCAGCTTCGGAGGACTTTATCAGCCCCAGCATTTT,CASSFGGLYQPQHF
TRBJ2-1,TRBV11-3,.,TRBD1,TGTGCCAGCAGCCCCGACAGGGCGGCCAATGAGCAGTTCTTC,CASSPDRAANEQFF
TRBJ2-7,TRBV2,few,.,TGTGCCAGCAGTGATTCCCTGGGCCGTTCCTACGAGCAGTACTTC,CASSDSLGRSYEQYF